Listed below are T cell receptor beta chains from one sample, sequenced in a study of OX40 agonist ivuxolimab in advanced cancers. Repertoires were generated with immunoSEQ multiplex PCR, while TCRdb's copy carries only in-frame clones and drops some. The profile shows around 50,000 clones, approximately 78% of them singletons. The sequencing here drew on CD4+ or CD8+ T cells sorted from blood, taken in a trial of the OX40 agonist ivuxolimab. The receptor set was obtained from an adult with an advanced solid tumor such as melanoma, head and neck, liver or kidney cancer. Each CDR3 is given with its conserved first and last residue. The D gene is left open where the match is weak. Clone size is given for some rows only: seen once, a few or many times, or a class if the clone is expanded.

d_gene,abundance,v_gene,j_gene,CDR3aa,CDR3nt
NA,NA,TRBV5-6,TRBJ2-2,CASRGQGSTGELFF,TGTGCCAGCAGAGGGCAGGGATCCACCGGGGAGCTGTTTTTT
TRBD1,NA,TRBV27,TRBJ2-2,CASRSGTGLLTGELFF,TGTGCCAGCAGGTCCGGGACAGGGTTATTAACCGGGGAGCTGTTTTTT
NA,once,TRBV10-3,TRBJ1-5,CAISGDRDSNQPQHF,TGTGCCATCAGTGGGGACCGTGATAGCAATCAGCCCCAGCATTTT
NA,NA,TRBV7-3,TRBJ1-6,CASSEYNGSPLHF,TGTGCCAGCAGCGAATATAATGGTTCACCCCTCCACTTT
TRBD2,NA,TRBV5-1,TRBJ2-1,CASSLVRGGRTYNEQFF,TGCGCCAGCAGCTTGGTGCGGGGGGGCCGGACCTACAATGAGCAGTTCTTC
NA,once,TRBV5-1,TRBJ2-2,CASSAGFGRGNTGELFF,TGCGCCAGCAGCGCCGGATTCGGACGGGGGAACACCGGGGAGCTGTTTTTT
NA,NA,TRBV11-2,TRBJ1-1,CASSLESWGRAFF,TGTGCCAGCAGCTTAGAGAGCTGGGGCCGCGCTTTCTTT
TRBD1,NA,TRBV4-1,TRBJ1-5,CASSQDDQGAGFRQPQHF,TGCGCCAGCAGCCAAGACGATCAGGGGGCGGGTTTCAGGCAGCCCCAGCATTTT
NA,NA,TRBV7-9,TRBJ1-1,CASSLTDLVEAFF,TGTGCCAGCAGCTTAACAGACTTAGTGGAAGCTTTCTTT
NA,NA,TRBV12-2,TRBJ2-5,CASRLRDRESQETQYF,TGTGCAAGTCGCTTACGGGACAGGGAGAGCCAAGAGACCCAGTACTTC
TRBD1,NA,TRBV5-1,TRBJ2-7,CASSKPGQGTYEQYF,TGCGCCAGCAGCAAACCGGGACAGGGGACCTACGAGCAGTACTTC
NA,once,TRBV6-1,TRBJ1-1,CASSLYREGTEAFF,TGTGCCAGCAGCCTCTACAGGGAAGGCACTGAAGCTTTCTTT
NA,NA,TRBV7-6,TRBJ2-5,CASSGLGAGGGTQYF,TGTGCCAGCAGCGGACTCGGTGCAGGAGGTGGGACCCAGTACTTC
NA,NA,TRBV2,TRBJ2-7,CATQDSPVTYEQYF,TGTGCCACCCAGGACTCTCCAGTTACCTACGAGCAGTACTTC
NA,NA,TRBV18,TRBJ1-4,CASSPPEVEKLFF,TGTGCCAGCTCACCACCGGAGGTCGAAAAACTGTTTTTT
NA,NA,TRBV6-1,TRBJ1-2,CASRDRGRGNYGYTF,TGTGCCAGCAGGGACCGGGGCAGGGGCAACTATGGCTACACCTTC
TRBD2,NA,TRBV7-2,TRBJ2-7,CASSFSSSGGAAEQYF,TGTGCCAGCAGCTTCTCCTCCAGCGGGGGGGCCGCCGAGCAGTACTTC
NA,NA,TRBV7-7,TRBJ2-3,CASSLAGVGTDTQYF,TGTGCCAGCAGCTTAGCCGGGGTTGGCACAGATACGCAGTATTTT
NA,once,TRBV5-4,TRBJ2-7,CARSFQGGEYEQYF,TGTGCCAGAAGCTTTCAAGGCGGAGAGTACGAGCAGTACTTC
TRBD2,NA,TRBV2,TRBJ2-5,CANSMSGGRKAQYF,TGTGCCAACAGCATGAGCGGGGGGCGGAAGGCCCAGTACTTC
TRBD1,NA,TRBV7-6,TRBJ1-6,CASSLGRGRPLHF,TGTGCCAGCAGCTTAGGTAGGGGGCGACCCCTCCACTTT
NA,few,TRBV19,TRBJ2-7,CASSIRDLYEQYF,TGTGCCAGTAGTATAAGGGACCTCTACGAGCAGTACTTC
NA,NA,TRBV6-1,TRBJ2-1,CASSAQGEQFF,TGTGCCAGCAGTGCACAGGGAGAGCAGTTCTTC
TRBD2,NA,TRBV19,TRBJ2-1,CASSRLSGASSYNEQFF,TGTGCCAGTAGTCGGCTCAGCGGGGCTAGCTCCTACAATGAGCAGTTCTTC
NA,NA,TRBV7-9,TRBJ2-2,CASSLGLRNTGELFF,TGTGCCAGCAGCTTAGGACTCCGGAACACCGGGGAGCTGTTTTTT
NA,NA,TRBV11-2,TRBJ2-7,CASSLINTVPYYEQYF,TGTGCCAGCAGCTTAATTAACACAGTGCCCTATTACGAGCAGTACTTC
TRBD1,NA,TRBV15,TRBJ1-2,CATSRDGTGSGYTF,TGTGCCACCAGCAGAGATGGGACAGGGTCTGGCTACACCTTC
NA,once,TRBV7-3,TRBJ2-1,CASSRGGVSLNEQFF,TGTGCCAGCAGCCGGGGCGGGGTAAGCCTCAATGAGCAGTTCTTC
NA,NA,TRBV19,TRBJ1-5,CASSEGANQPQHF,TGTGCCAGTAGTGAAGGAGCAAATCAGCCCCAGCATTTT
TRBD2,NA,TRBV27,TRBJ2-3,CASRDIGGGRDTQYF,TGTGCCAGCAGGGACATTGGCGGGGGGCGAGATACGCAGTATTTT
NA,few,TRBV5-1,TRBJ2-3,CASSFGHSTDTQYF,TGCGCCAGCAGCTTTGGCCATAGCACAGATACGCAGTATTTT
NA,NA,TRBV5-1,TRBJ1-2,CASSLDHPNYGYTF,TGCGCCAGCAGCTTGGACCACCCGAACTATGGCTACACCTTC
NA,NA,TRBV5-1,TRBJ1-3,CASSLDRDPGNTIYF,TGCGCCAGCAGCTTGGACAGGGATCCTGGAAACACCATATATTTT
NA,NA,TRBV5-1,TRBJ2-6,CASSLGGLGRSGANVLTF,TGCGCCAGCAGCTTGGGGGGCCTAGGCCGCTCTGGGGCCAACGTCCTGACTTTC
TRBD2,once,TRBV2,TRBJ2-1,CASSEADLLAGGRGEQFF,TGTGCCAGCAGTGAAGCCGACCTACTAGCGGGGGGGCGGGGTGAGCAGTTCTTC
NA,NA,TRBV5-1,TRBJ1-1,CASSLEALTEAFF,TGCGCCAGCAGCTTGGAGGCCCTCACTGAAGCTTTCTTT
TRBD1,NA,TRBV7-7,TRBJ2-5,CASSYSRGPGETQYF,TGTGCCAGCAGTTACTCCAGGGGGCCAGGGGAGACCCAGTACTTC